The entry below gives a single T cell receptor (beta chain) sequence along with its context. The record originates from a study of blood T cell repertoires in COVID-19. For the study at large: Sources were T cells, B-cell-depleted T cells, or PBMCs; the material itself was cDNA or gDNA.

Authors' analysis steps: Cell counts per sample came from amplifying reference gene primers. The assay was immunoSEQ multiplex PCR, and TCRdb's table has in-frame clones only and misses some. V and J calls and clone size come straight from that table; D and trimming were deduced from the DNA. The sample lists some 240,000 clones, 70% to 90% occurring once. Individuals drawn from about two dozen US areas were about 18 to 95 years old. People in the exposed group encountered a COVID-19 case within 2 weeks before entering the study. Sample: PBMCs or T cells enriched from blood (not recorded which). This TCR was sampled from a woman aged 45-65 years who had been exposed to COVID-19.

CDR3 bases: TGTGCCAGTAGTATCGGGGGTCGGAACGAGCAGTACTTC. It specifies CASSIGGRNEQYF. This rearrangement joins TRBV19 to TRBJ2-7, with D possibly matching TRBD2 (6 bases). This CDR3 has 13 residues. Germline assignment: CDR1 LNHDA and CDR2 SQIVND (reference sequence). Trimming left V 3 bases short and J 5 bases short, with 11 bases between.